This T cell receptor beta chain originates from a study of cytomegalovirus exposure and HLA in healthy donors. General study points: Over 150 TCR beta chains were listed as cytomegalovirus-associated.

TCRdb's copy holds only in-frame clones and misses some; the assay was immunoSEQ multiplex PCR. This table has approximately 190,000 clones, 75% to 85% appearing once. With respect to this clone: The antigen is unknown.

This CDR3 has 13 amino acids. Trimming shortened V by 0 bases and J by 5 bases, and 10 bases separated the two germline ends. CDR1 is GTSNPN and CDR2 is SVGIG in the germline V gene (reference sequence). The material sequenced was PBMCs. The chain combines TRBV30 with TRBJ1-1; no clear D. This receptor was taken from a woman under 40 in good health and CMV-seropositive. The CDR3 sequence is CAWSVYRGTEAFF. In nucleotides, the CDR3 is TGTGCCTGGAGTGTATATCGGGGTACTGAAGCTTTCTTT.